This entry lists 18 T cell receptor beta chains sequenced from one sample in a study of T cells in Graves' hyperthyroidism and ophthalmopathy. It was RNA transcripts that yielded the amplified TCR beta CDR3 regions. The study used the HTBI primer set for a first-round RT-PCR of the TCR CDR3. TCRdb itself ran the multiplex PCR reads through MiXCR, one entry per CDR3 protein. The table shows more than 350,000 distinct CDR3 sequences, with about 15% occurring only once. Material for sequencing was blood. These receptors were obtained from a woman aged 25 to 39 with Graves' hyperthyroidism.

This clonotype turned up a few times. The genes are TRBV20-1 and TRBJ2-2; D not resolved. V was trimmed by 1 base and J by 6 bases, leaving 6 bases between them. Germline V gene sequence: CDR1 DFQATT, CDR2 SNEGSKA (reference sequence). This CDR3 region has 12 residues. The DNA of the CDR3 is TGCAGTGCTAGAGTTCGGGCCGGGGAGCTGTTTTTT. Translation gives CSARVRAGELFF.

V usage is TRBV11-2 and J usage is TRBJ2-1; 8 bases fit TRBD2. CDR3 length: 18 residues. Germline CDR1 is SGHAT and CDR2 is FQNNGV. V trimming: 4 bases; J trimming: 10 bases; junction bases outside the gene matches: 21. The CDR3 DNA sequence: TGTGCCAGCAGCTCCAGGGCTCTAGCGGGTTCCTCGGTGGGCGAGCAGTTCTTC. Amino acids: CASSSRALAGSSVGEQFF.

This clonotype was picked up a small number of times. The chain is built from TRBV18 and TRBJ2-1; weak D call: TRBD2 (5 bases). The CDR3 has 11 residues. Trimming removed 2 bases at V and 10 bases at J, with 6 bases between. Germline CDR1 and CDR2: KGHSH and LQKENI. The CDR3 sequence: CASSPGEEQFF. As DNA, the CDR3 is TGTGCCAGCTCACCAGGGGAGGAGCAGTTCTTC.

This clonotype was seen at least ten times. The chain links TRBV20-1 to TRBJ2-1, with a weak D call TRBD2 (5 bases). Germline V gene lookup returns CDR1 DFQATT and CDR2 SNEGSKA (reference sequence). V lost 3 bases and J 2 bases, leaving 17 bases between the germline ends. The CDR3 runs 16 residues. The CDR3 here is CSASPLGRGPYNEQFF. CDR3 sequence (DNA): TGCAGTGCTAGTCCTTTGGGCCGGGGTCCCTACAATGAGCAGTTCTTC.

The rearrangement uses TRBV6-1 and TRBJ1-2; TRBD1 aligns across 8 bases. Per the germline V gene, CDR1 is MNHNS and CDR2 is SASEGT. CDR3 length: 15 residues. Losses at the gene ends were 8 bases for V and 2 bases for J; bases not matched to a gene: 10. The CDR3 nucleotides are TGTGCCAGCTACTACAGGGGGTCAGGGAACTATGGCTACACCTTC. Residues: CASYYRGSGNYGYTF.

A word on this clonotype: A much larger clone lies one base from this, so it may be a read error. The J gene is TRBJ1-5, the V gene TRBV28; 8 nucleotides agree with TRBD1. The germline V gene has CDR1 MDHEN and CDR2 SYDVKM. The CDR3 extends over 17 amino acids. The CDR3 loop is CASSFIGQGMRNRPQHF. As DNA, the CDR3 is TGTGCCAGCAGTTTTATTGGACAGGGAATGCGCAATCGGCCCCAGCATTTT.

The V call is TRBV25-1, the J call TRBJ2-1; a weak D match, TRBD1 (6 bases). The germline V gene has CDR1 MGHDK and CDR2 SYGVNS. This CDR3 is 16 amino acids long. Trimming removed 4 bases at V and 0 bases at J, with 13 bases between. CDR3 in DNA: TGTGCCAGCAGTGGCAGGGGCGGATTCTCCTACAATGAGCAGTTCTTC. As protein: CASSGRGGFSYNEQFF.

J is TRBJ2-7 and V is TRBV18; D is ambiguous. V lost 2 bases, J lost 2 bases, and 13 bases lay in between. CDR1 is KGHSH and CDR2 is LQKENI in the germline V gene. The CDR3 has 15 residues. CDR3 residues: CASSPADGPTYEQYF. The DNA of the CDR3 is TGTGCCAGCTCACCAGCCGACGGTCCTACCTACGAGCAGTACTTC.

The sample holds a few counts of this clonotype. This chain links TRBV11-2 with TRBJ1-2; D possibly corresponds to TRBD1 (5 bases). The CDR3 consists of 16 residues. CDR1 and CDR2 from the germline V gene are SGHAT and FQNNGV. Trimming removed 5 bases from V and 5 bases from J, with 21 bases in between. The DNA for the CDR3 is TGTGCCAGCAGCCCCCCCGGGGCAGGGCCTGGGTATGGCTACACCTTC. It yields the protein CASSPPGAGPGYGYTF.

This clonotype was seen many times. CDR3 loop: CSARTSGSIETQYF. CDR3 sequence (DNA): TGCAGTGCTAGAACTAGCGGGAGTATTGAGACCCAGTACTTC. The chain combines TRBV20-1 with TRBJ2-5; 11 bases fit TRBD2. CDR3 size: 14 residues. The germline gives CDR1 DFQATT, CDR2 SNEGSKA (reference sequence). With V trimmed by 2 bases and J by 5 bases, 4 bases remained unmatched.

This clonotype was seen a few times. The rearrangement uses TRBV5-1 and TRBJ2-5; D not resolved. The V end lost 4 bases, the J end lost 2 bases, and 12 bases lay between the germline ends. CDR3 length equals 14 residues. CDR1 and CDR2 from the germline V gene are SGHRS and YFSETQ. CDR3 DNA: TGCGCCAGCAGCGACCTCGACTCGCAAGAGACCCAGTACTTC. It codes for CASSDLDSQETQYF.

The V and J genes are TRBV2 and TRBJ2-6; D gene ambiguous. Germline CDR1 and CDR2: SNHLY and FYNNEI. Trimming removed 2 bases at V and 0 bases at J, with 2 bases between. The CDR3 runs 14 residues. The CDR3 protein is CASSEYSGANVLTF. CDR3 coding DNA: TGTGCCAGCAGTGAATACTCTGGGGCCAACGTCCTGACTTTC.

The rearrangement uses TRBV5-1 and TRBJ1-5; TRBD1 agrees at 7 bases. Germline values: CDR1 SGHRS, CDR2 YFSETQ. Unmatched junction bases numbered 2, after V lost 0 bases and J lost 2 bases. The CDR3 loop spans 15 amino acids. The CDR3 nucleotides read TGCGCCAGCAGCTTGGAGGGGGCTGGCAATCAGCCCCAGCATTTT. Translation gives CASSLEGAGNQPQHF.

This clonotype showed up many times. This rearrangement joins TRBV7-9 to TRBJ2-5; D is unclear. Germline V CDR1 and CDR2: SEHNR, FQNEAQ (reference sequence). There are 13 residues in the CDR3. V lost 1 base and J lost 5, with 8 bases in between. CDR3: CASSLVSRETQYF. CDR3 DNA sequence: TGTGCCAGCAGCTTAGTATCTCGCGAGACCCAGTACTTC. Based on the CDR3 plus reference TRBV7-9 and TRBJ2-5, the full variable domain is DTGVSQNPRHKITKRGQNVTFRCDPISEHNRLYWYRQTLGQGPEFLTYFQNEAQLEKSRLLSDRFSAERPKGSFSTLEIQRTEQGDSAMYLCASSLVSRETQYFGPGTRLLVL.

The CDR3 sequence is CASGDRTGNTGELFF. The CDR3 nucleotides read TGTGCCAGCGGCGACCGGACAGGGAACACCGGGGAGCTGTTTTTT. The gene calls are TRBV10-3 and TRBJ2-2, with 7 nucleotides matching TRBD1. The ends lost 10 bases at V and 1 base at J; junction bases unmatched: 9. Germline CDR1 and CDR2: ENHRY and SYGVKD. The CDR3 extends over 15 amino acids.

This clonotype was seen many times. The chain joins TRBV30 to TRBJ1-5, with 7 bases matching TRBD1. This CDR3 spans 14 amino acids. From germline, CDR1 is GTSNPN and CDR2 SVGIG (reference sequence). Trimming took 1 base from V and 5 from J; bases not matched to a gene: 5. CDR3 in amino acids: CAWSGGTVYQPQHF. The CDR3, as DNA: TGTGCCTGGAGTGGAGGGACAGTTTATCAGCCCCAGCATTTT.

This clonotype showed up many times. The rearrangement joins TRBV3-1 to TRBJ2-7; D is undetermined. V lost 0 bases, J lost 7 bases, and 13 bases lay in between. Germline-derived CDR1 and CDR2 are LGHDT and YNNKEL (reference sequence). The CDR3 has 14 amino acids. Here the CDR3 reads CASSQEVVSREQYF. The CDR3 coding sequence is TGTGCCAGCAGCCAAGAGGTGGTCTCGCGGGAGCAGTACTTC.

This clonotype was counted ten times or more. This chain joins TRBV7-2 and TRBJ2-3, with 9 positions matching TRBD2. CDR1 is SGHTA and CDR2 is FQGNSA in the germline V gene. This CDR3 region has 18 residues. V lost 4 bases to trimming and J lost 0 bases; unmatched junction nucleotides: 11. The CDR3 protein is CASSSQLTSGYSTDTQYF. For the CDR3, the DNA is TGTGCCAGCAGCTCCCAGCTGACTAGCGGATATAGCACAGATACGCAGTATTTT.